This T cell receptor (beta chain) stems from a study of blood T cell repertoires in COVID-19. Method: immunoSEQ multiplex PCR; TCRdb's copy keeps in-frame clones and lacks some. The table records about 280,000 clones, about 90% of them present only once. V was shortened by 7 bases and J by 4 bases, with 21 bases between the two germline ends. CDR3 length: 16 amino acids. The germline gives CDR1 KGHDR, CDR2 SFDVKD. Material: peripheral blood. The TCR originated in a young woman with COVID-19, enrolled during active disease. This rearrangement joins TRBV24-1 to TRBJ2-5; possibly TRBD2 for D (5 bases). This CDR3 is CATRIPGRGITETQYF. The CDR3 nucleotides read TGTGCCACCAGGATACCCGGTCGGGGAATAACAGAGACCCAGTACTTC.